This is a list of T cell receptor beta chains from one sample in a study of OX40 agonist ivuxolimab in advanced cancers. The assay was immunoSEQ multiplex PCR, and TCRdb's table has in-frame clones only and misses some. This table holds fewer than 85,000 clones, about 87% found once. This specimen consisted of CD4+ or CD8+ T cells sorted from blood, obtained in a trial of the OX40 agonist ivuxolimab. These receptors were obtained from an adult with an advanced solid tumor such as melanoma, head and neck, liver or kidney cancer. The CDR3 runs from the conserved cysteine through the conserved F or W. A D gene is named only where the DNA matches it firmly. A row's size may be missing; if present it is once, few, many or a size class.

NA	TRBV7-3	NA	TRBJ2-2	CASSLNLGQVTGELFF	TGTGCCAGCAGCTTAAATCTGGGACAAGTAACCGGGGAGCTGTTTTTT
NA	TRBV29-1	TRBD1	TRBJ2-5	CSVRQGLGTQYF	TGCAGCGTTAGACAGGGGTTGGGGACCCAGTACTTC
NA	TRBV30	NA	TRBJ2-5	CAWSVSPRGTQYF	TGTGCCTGGAGTGTCAGCCCAAGAGGGACCCAGTACTTC
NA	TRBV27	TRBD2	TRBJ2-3	CASSLRSGRARTDTQYF	TGTGCCAGCAGTCTCCGTAGCGGGAGGGCCAGGACAGATACGCAGTATTTT
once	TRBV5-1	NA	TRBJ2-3	CASSSETRDTQYF	TGCGCCAGCAGCTCCGAAACGAGAGATACGCAGTATTTT
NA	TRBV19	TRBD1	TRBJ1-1	CASSIEDRGLAEAFF	TGTGCCAGTAGTATAGAGGACAGGGGACTGGCTGAAGCTTTCTTT
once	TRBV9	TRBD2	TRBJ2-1	CASSVGLAGVRDEQFF	TGTGCCAGCAGCGTAGGGCTAGCGGGAGTAAGGGATGAGCAGTTCTTC
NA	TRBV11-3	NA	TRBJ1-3	CASSLTGHSGNTIYF	TGTGCCAGCAGCTTAACAGGGCACTCTGGAAACACCATATATTTT
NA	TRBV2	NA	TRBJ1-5	CASNLDAQNNQPQHF	TGTGCCAGCAATTTAGACGCCCAGAACAATCAGCCCCAGCATTTT
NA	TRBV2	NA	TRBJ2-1	CASSESEGLTSYNEQFF	TGTGCCAGCAGTGAAAGTGAGGGACTCACCTCCTACAATGAGCAGTTCTTC
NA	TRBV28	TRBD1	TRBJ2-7	CASRSQGVIYEQYF	TGTGCCAGCAGATCACAGGGGGTCATCTACGAGCAGTACTTC
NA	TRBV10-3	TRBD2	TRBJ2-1	CAIREGRTSGRNEQFF	TGTGCCATCAGGGAGGGTAGGACTAGCGGGAGGAATGAGCAGTTCTTC
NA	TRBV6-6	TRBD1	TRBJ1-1	CASSRDRLMNTEAFF	TGTGCCAGCAGCCGGGACAGACTCATGAACACTGAAGCTTTCTTT
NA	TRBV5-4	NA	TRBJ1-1	CASSLKVGNTEAFF	TGTGCCAGCAGCTTGAAGGTGGGGAACACTGAAGCTTTCTTT
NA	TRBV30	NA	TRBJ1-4	CAWRAGLNEKLFF	TGTGCCTGGAGAGCCGGACTCAATGAAAAACTGTTTTTT
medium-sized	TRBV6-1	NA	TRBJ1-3	CASSEGTGNTIYF	TGTGCCAGCAGTGAAGGAACCGGAAACACCATATATTTT
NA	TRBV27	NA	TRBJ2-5	CASSPRGREKTQYF	TGTGCCAGCAGTCCCCGGGGCCGGGAAAAGACCCAGTACTTC
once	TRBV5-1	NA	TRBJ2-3	CASSLRQGTDTQYF	TGCGCCAGCAGCTTGCGACAAGGCACAGATACGCAGTATTTT
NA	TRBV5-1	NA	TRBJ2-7	CASSSRVSAYEQYF	TGCGCCAGCAGCTCCCGGGTTAGCGCCTACGAGCAGTACTTC
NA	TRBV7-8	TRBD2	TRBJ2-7	CASSSGLAGGYYEQYF	TGTGCCAGCAGCTCGGGACTAGCGGGCGGATACTACGAGCAGTACTTC
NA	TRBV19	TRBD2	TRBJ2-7	CASSGTSEQYF	TGTGCCAGTAGTGGGACTAGCGAGCAGTACTTC
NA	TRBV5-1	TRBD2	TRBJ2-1	CASSSWFSGAGGNEQFF	TGCGCCAGCAGCTCTTGGTTTAGCGGGGCTGGGGGGAATGAGCAGTTCTTC
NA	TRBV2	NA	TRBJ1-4	CASSEGQDSRNEKLFF	TGTGCCAGCAGTGAAGGTCAGGACAGCCGTAATGAAAAACTGTTTTTT
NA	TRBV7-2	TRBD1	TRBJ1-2	CASSKDRVYGYTF	TGTGCCAGCAGCAAAGACAGGGTCTATGGCTACACCTTC
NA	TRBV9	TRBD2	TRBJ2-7	CASSASGRYEQYF	TGTGCCAGCAGCGCTAGCGGGAGATACGAGCAGTACTTC
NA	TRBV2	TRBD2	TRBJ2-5	CASTPGAGGTQYF	TGTGCCAGCACCCCTGGGGCGGGAGGGACCCAGTACTTC
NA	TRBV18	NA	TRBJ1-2	CASSPEAGANYGYTF	TGTGCCAGCTCACCAGAAGCGGGGGCTAACTATGGCTACACCTTC
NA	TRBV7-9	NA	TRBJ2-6	CASSLDTSGANVLTF	TGTGCCAGCAGCTTAGACACCTCTGGGGCCAACGTCCTGACTTTC
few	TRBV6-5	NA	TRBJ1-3	CASSYSGPGSGNTIYF	TGTGCCAGCAGTTACTCAGGCCCCGGCTCTGGAAACACCATATATTTT
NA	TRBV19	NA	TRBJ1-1	CASSIAQMDTEAFF	TGTGCCAGTAGTATTGCACAGATGGACACTGAAGCTTTCTTT
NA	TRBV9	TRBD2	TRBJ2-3	CASSGSERGGTDTQYF	TGTGCCAGCAGCGGGTCAGAGCGGGGAGGCACAGATACGCAGTATTTT
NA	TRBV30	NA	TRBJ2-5	CAWSVQGPFQETQYF	TGTGCCTGGAGTGTACAGGGACCGTTCCAAGAGACCCAGTACTTC
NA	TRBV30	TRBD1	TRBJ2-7	CAWSLGGTYEQYF	TGTGCCTGGAGTTTAGGGGGCACCTACGAGCAGTACTTC
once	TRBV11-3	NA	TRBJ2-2	CATRRGSPDTGELFF	TGTGCCACCCGTCGGGGGAGTCCGGACACCGGGGAGCTGTTTTTT
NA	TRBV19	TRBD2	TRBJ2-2	CASRIAGGNTGELFF	TGTGCCAGTAGGATAGCGGGAGGGAACACCGGGGAGCTGTTTTTT
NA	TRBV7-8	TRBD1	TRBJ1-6	CASTSTGGNSPLHF	TGTGCCAGCACCTCGACAGGGGGCAATTCACCCCTCCACTTT